This T cell receptor beta chain is drawn from a study of Ad26.COV2.S vaccination and SARS-CoV-2 variants. Study background: The authors gave Ad26.COV2.S intramuscularly, either once or twice 56 days apart.

Worth noting for this clone: Its antigen is undetermined.

The table came from immunoSEQ multiplex PCR; TCRdb's copy has only in-frame clones and leaves some out. The repertoire has approximately 350,000 clones, around 87% of them found once; the top ten carry about 3%. Treatment defined: 15 to 20 received Ad26.COV2.S at low or high dose, single or two shots; five or six received placebo; per-sample allocation not given. After the first vaccine or placebo injection, samples were drawn on day 63. Vaccine was an Ad26 vector expressing Wuhan-strain SARS-CoV-2 spike. V lost 5 bases and J lost 5, with 18 bases in between. The V gene's germline CDR1 is MNHEY and CDR2 SMNVEV (reference sequence). The CDR3 consists of 15 residues. Notes on the study in general: Reported findings describe substantial breadth in spike-specific CD8+ and CD4+ T cell responses following vaccination. Vaccine and placebo recipients had similar non-spike TCR breadth.

This chain links TRBV27 with TRBJ2-5; D gene unclear. The receptor comes from a person aged 18-60 years who received the Ad26.COV2.S COVID-19 vaccine or a placebo. The starting material was peripheral blood, obtained in a trial of Ad26.COV2.S vaccine versus placebo. The CDR3 DNA follows: TGTGCCAGCAGTGCCCGCCGGTGGGTAGGTGAGACCCAGTACTTC. This sequence encodes CASSARRWVGETQYF.